Each of the 22 T cell receptor beta chains below was sequenced from the same sample in a study of STAT5B mutations in CD4+ large granular lymphocyte leukemia. Method: immunoSEQ multiplex PCR; TCRdb's copy keeps in-frame clones and lacks some. The table has about 31,000 clones, about 70% seen once. Sequenced sample: CD4+ T cells from blood buffy coats. The source is a human donor in good health.

This sequence joins TRBV6-7 and TRBJ1-2; 7 nucleotides agree with TRBD1. TRBV6-7 is an ORF, with its function uncertain. After removal of 6 bases from V and 4 bases from J, the junction contained 17 bases not matched to a gene. The CDR3 covers 17 residues. CDR3 in DNA: TGTGCCAGCAGCCTCCTTGCTACGGACAGGAGGTTCTATGGCTACACCTTC. This gives the protein CASSLLATDRRFYGYTF.

The chain has TRBV9 and TRBJ2-1; TRBD2 matches 8 bases. Germline CDR1 reads SGDLS; CDR2 reads YYNGEE. The CDR3 covers 15 residues. V shed 3 bases, J shed 2 bases, and the junction held 4 bases outside the gene matches. CDR3 amino acids: CASSETGGAYNEQFF. The CDR3 DNA reads TGTGCCAGCAGCGAGACCGGGGGGGCCTACAATGAGCAGTTCTTC.

The chain recombines TRBV14 with TRBJ2-7; TRBD2 is a possible D gene (5 bases). Germline V gene data show CDR1 as SGHDN and CDR2 as FVKESK. Trimming took off 1 base at V and 5 bases at J, with 15 bases between the two ends. The CDR3 has 15 amino acids. The CDR3, as DNA: TGTGCCAGCAGCCAAGTTCACAGAGGGCTCAACGAGCAGTACTTC. It encodes CASSQVHRGLNEQYF.

This clone was detected only once. The J gene is TRBJ2-5, the V gene TRBV5-1; D possibly corresponds to TRBD2 (5 bases). Germline V gene lookup returns CDR1 SGHRS and CDR2 YFSETQ. V lost 5 bases and J 4 bases, leaving 18 bases between the germline ends. The CDR3 spans 15 residues. The CDR3 sequence is CASSPEGWSGETQYF. In DNA form, the CDR3 reads TGCGCCAGCAGTCCCGAGGGATGGAGTGGAGAGACCCAGTACTTC.

This chain links TRBV5-1 with TRBJ2-1; TRBD1 might be the D (6 bases). Trimming removed 3 bases from V and 6 bases from J, with 13 bases in between. The CDR3 runs to 14 residues. Germline V lookup: CDR1 SGHRS, CDR2 YFSETQ. The CDR3 sequence: CASSSWTAINEQFF. CDR3 sequence (DNA): TGCGCCAGCAGCTCATGGACAGCAATCAATGAGCAGTTCTTC.

V gene TRBV23-1 combines with J gene TRBJ1-5; 9 nucleotides match TRBD1. TRBV23-1 is identified as an open reading frame with a role that is uncertain. The V gene end was trimmed by 1 base and the J gene end by 2 bases; junction bases not matched to a gene: 6. This CDR3 spans 17 amino acids. The CDR3 sequence is CASSQWGGQGGNQPQHF. The CDR3 nucleotides are TGCGCCAGCAGTCAATGGGGGGGACAGGGTGGCAATCAGCCCCAGCATTTT.

CDR3 amino acids: CASSLSGSGGPNTGELFF. The CDR3 bases are TGTGCCAGCAGCTTATCGGGTAGCGGGGGGCCGAACACCGGGGAGCTGTTTTTT. The chain employs TRBV7-2 and TRBJ2-2; TRBD2 matches 10 bases. Germline V CDR1 and CDR2: SGHTA, FQGNSA. The CDR3 consists of 18 residues. Unmatched junction bases numbered 6, after V lost 2 bases and J lost 0 bases.

The chain employs TRBV5-6 and TRBJ2-7, with 7 bases aligning to TRBD1. Germline V gene lookup returns CDR1 SGHDT and CDR2 YYEEEE. Germline trimming cut 0 bases from V and 5 bases from J; bases unmatched to any gene: 11. The CDR3 runs 16 residues. This CDR3 is CASSLAGLAGGHEQYF. The DNA of the CDR3 is TGTGCCAGCAGCTTGGCCGGGTTGGCAGGGGGACACGAGCAGTACTTC.

The chain joins TRBV5-6 to TRBJ2-6; possibly TRBD1 for D (6 bases). Looked up from germline, CDR1 is SGHDT and CDR2 is YYEEEE. The CDR3 extends over 17 amino acids. V was pared by 3 bases and J by 4 bases, with 17 bases between. Written as DNA, the CDR3 is TGTGCCAGCAGCTGGGCAGGGCAGGGGTGGGGGGCCAACGTCCTGACTTTC. Amino acid sequence: CASSWAGQGWGANVLTF.

The genes are TRBV5-1 and TRBJ2-5; 9 bases agree with TRBD2. The CDR3 runs 15 residues. V trimming: 0 bases; J trimming: 4 bases; junction bases outside the gene matches: 4. Germline V lookup: CDR1 SGHRS, CDR2 YFSETQ. The CDR3 loop is CASSLEAGGPETQYF. CDR3 sequence (DNA): TGCGCCAGCAGCTTGGAGGCGGGGGGGCCAGAGACCCAGTACTTC. The variable domain in full, completed from reference TRBV5-1 and TRBJ2-5, reads KAGVTQTPRYLIKTRGQQVTLSCSPISGHRSVSWYQQTPGQGLQFLFEYFSETQRNKGNFPGRFSGRQFSNSRSEMNVSTLELGDSALYLCASSLEAGGPETQYFGPGTRLLVL.

V usage is TRBV7-2 and J usage is TRBJ2-7; D remains ambiguous. The ends were cut back, 1 base at V and 1 base at J, with 14 bases in the middle. The CDR3 covers 16 residues. In germline, CDR1 is SGHTA, CDR2 FQGNSA. Here the CDR3 reads CASSLGFFGGSYEQYF. The CDR3 nucleotides read TGTGCCAGCAGCTTAGGATTCTTCGGTGGTTCCTACGAGCAGTACTTC.

The chain employs TRBV5-1 and TRBJ2-1; 8 nucleotides line up with TRBD2. Germline V CDR1 and CDR2: SGHRS, YFSETQ. Trimming at V came to 5 bases and at J to 0 bases, leaving 4 bases not matched to a gene. This CDR3 spans 15 amino acids. CDR3 nucleotides: TGCGCCAGCAGGGTTAGCGGGATCTCCTACAATGAGCAGTTCTTC. Its protein product is CASRVSGISYNEQFF.

The chain links TRBV5-4 to TRBJ1-3; perhaps TRBD1 as D (6 bases). Looked up from germline, CDR1 is SGHNT and CDR2 is YYREEE (reference sequence). The CDR3 loop spans 17 amino acids. The germline V and J ends were trimmed by 0 bases and 6 bases, with 19 bases remaining between them. The CDR3: CASSLGARGSGVNTIYF. For the CDR3, the DNA is TGTGCCAGCAGCTTGGGAGCCAGGGGATCGGGTGTAAACACCATATATTTT.

This clone was observed a handful of times. The chain has TRBV5-1 and TRBJ1-2; the D gene is possibly TRBD1 (6 bases). There are 14 residues in the CDR3. CDR1 is SGHRS and CDR2 is YFSETQ in the germline V gene. Trimming shortened V by 0 bases and J by 4 bases, and 10 bases separated the two germline ends. The CDR3 DNA sequence: TGCGCCAGCAGCTTGGATCAGGGGCTCTATGGCTACACCTTC. Translating gives CASSLDQGLYGYTF.

This chain joins TRBV9 and TRBJ2-1; D unclear. Germline V gives CDR1 SGDLS, CDR2 YYNGEE. The CDR3 sequence is 16 residues long. Trimming removed 0 bases at V and 4 bases at J, with 14 bases between. In DNA, the CDR3 is TGTGCCAGCAGCGTAGGAGTCAATCTAAGATACAATGAGCAGTTCTTC. This encodes CASSVGVNLRYNEQFF.

This chain connects TRBV5-1 to TRBJ2-3, with D unclear. The CDR3 sequence is 16 residues long. The V gene lost 1 base and the J gene lost 1 base, with 13 bases spanning the gap. Germline V lookup: CDR1 SGHRS, CDR2 YFSETQ. As DNA, the CDR3 is TGCGCCAGCAGCTTGTATACAGTTGGTGGCACAGATACGCAGTATTTT. Encoded protein: CASSLYTVGGTDTQYF.

The chain combines TRBV5-5 with TRBJ1-3; D unresolved. There are 12 residues in the CDR3. Germline CDR1 SGHKS, CDR2 YYEKEE (reference sequence). Trimming left V 4 bases short and J 3 bases short, with 5 bases between. The CDR3 reads CASSILGNTIYF. The DNA of the CDR3 is TGTGCCAGCAGCATACTTGGAAACACCATATATTTT.

This chain connects TRBV6-5 to TRBJ2-5; 7 nucleotides match TRBD1. The CDR3 totals 14 residues. V lost 5 bases and J lost 5; bases outside the gene matches: 8. From germline, CDR1 is MNHEY and CDR2 SVGAGI. The CDR3 bases are TGTGCCAGCAGTCAACCGGGACAGCCGGAGACCCAGTACTTC. It codes for CASSQPGQPETQYF.

This clone appeared once. The chain is built from TRBV19 and TRBJ2-2; the match to TRBD1 covers 8 bases. Germline CDR1 reads LNHDA; CDR2 reads SQIVND (reference sequence). The CDR3 loop spans 15 amino acids. V shed 3 bases, J shed 2 bases, and the junction held 2 bases outside the gene matches. CDR3 residues: CASSIGTGNTGELFF. In DNA, the CDR3 is TGTGCCAGTAGTATTGGGACAGGCAACACCGGGGAGCTGTTTTTT.

V usage is TRBV4-3 and J usage is TRBJ2-2; 8 bases fit TRBD2. Germline CDR1 is LGHNA and CDR2 is YSLEER. The CDR3 runs 17 residues. After removal of 0 bases from V and 2 bases from J, the junction contained 5 bases not matched to a gene. The CDR3 nucleotides are TGCGCCAGCAGCCAAGATCCCAGCGGGGGAAACACCGGGGAGCTGTTTTTT. Translation: CASSQDPSGGNTGELFF.

The chain is built from TRBV6-1 and TRBJ2-4, with TRBD1 identical over 7 bases. The germline CDR1 and CDR2 sequences are MNHNS and SASEGT. With 4 bases clipped from V and 8 bases from J, the junction kept 2 bases outside the gene matches. The CDR3 consists of 12 residues. The CDR3 loop is CASSVQGDIQYF. The CDR3 DNA reads as TGTGCCAGCAGTGTGCAGGGGGACATTCAGTACTTC.

This CDR3 reads CASSRDRYGYTF. Written as DNA, the CDR3 is TGTGCCAGCAGCCGGGACAGATATGGCTACACCTTC. This chain connects TRBV5-6 to TRBJ1-2; the match to TRBD1 covers 7 bases. Germline assignment: CDR1 SGHDT and CDR2 YYEEEE. With V trimmed by 4 bases and J by 5 bases, 2 bases remained unmatched. The CDR3 extends over 12 amino acids. The full variable domain, in which reference TRBV5-6 and TRBJ1-2 provide the parts outside the CDR3, is DAGVTQSPTHLIKTRGQQVTLRCSPKSGHDTVSWYQQALGQGPQFIFQYYEEEERQRGNFPDRFSGHQFPNYSSELNVNALLLGDSALYLCASSRDRYGYTFGSGTRLTVV.